This TCR beta chain was recovered during a study of monozygotic twins with inflammatory bowel disease. Broader study findings: It was observed that concordant and discordant twins did not differ in repertoire similarity, possibly given limited power.

The input for each TCR library was approximately 3,400 ng of total RNA. TCRdb re-called the 5' RACE reads; one entry per CDR3 protein, DNA not given. This table lists fewer than 450,000 distinct CDR3 sequences. Turning to this clonotype: No antigen is known for it.

This CDR3 spans 13 amino acids. Germline CDR1 SGHRS, CDR2 YFSETQ. Collection of a roughly 2.5 ml blood sample took place per donor. This chain joins TRBV5-1 and TRBJ2-7. The source of this sequence is a human donor with ulcerative colitis or Crohn's disease, or a healthy co-twin of an affected twin (not recorded which). Sequencing input: blood. The CDR3 sequence is CASSLEWGSEQYF.